This T cell receptor beta chain was observed in a study of T cell responses to AZD1222 COVID-19 vaccine. Broader study findings: An increase in Spike-specific TCR breadth and depth was observed after two AZD1222 doses. At 160-218 and 743-854, vaccine-associated CD4 TCRs were dominant, and they spanned spike. A reported finding is that nearly half of spike-specific TCRs target unmutated variant regions.

To note about this clone: Antigen specificity is unknown.

Germline loops: CDR1 KGHSH, CDR2 LQKENI. The CDR3 runs to 15 residues. V shed 0 bases and J 2 bases; nucleotides not matched to a gene: 2. Data came from immunoSEQ multiplex PCR; TCRdb stores just in-frame clones and leaves some out. The table lists about 140,000 clones. The chain couples TRBV18 to TRBJ1-2; TRBD1 matches at 8 bases. Sequenced sample: peripheral blood. The sequence was obtained from an adult in good health. The CDR3 loop reads CASSPPNRGNYGYTF. CDR3 sequence (DNA): TGTGCCAGCTCACCACCGAACAGGGGGAACTATGGCTACACCTTC.